This T cell receptor (beta chain) was recorded in a study of tumor and adjacent non-tumor tissue in lung cancer. Germline V gene lookup returns CDR1 LGHNA and CDR2 YNFKEQ. With termini counted, the CDR3 has 14 amino acids. As regards this clonotype: The conserved phenylalanine or tryptophan is not found at the CDR3 terminus, so this likely reflects a read error. The limits of the CDR3 on the DNA are not certain, so only TCRdb's listed CDR3 is given.

This sample's RNA came from whole unsorted tissue. Donors were chemotherapy-naive, newly diagnosed lung cancer surgical patients in China, August–late 2014. TCRbeta libraries were built with three rounds of nested PCR, modified from ARM-PCR. A single record per CDR3 protein comes from TCRdb applying MiXCR to the multiplex PCR reads. Here the sample spans more than 85,000 distinct CDR3 sequences, roughly 80% being singletons. The clonotype originates from a woman aged 55-69 years with non-small cell lung cancer. V gene TRBV4-2 combines with J gene TRBJ2-5; the D call of TRBD1 is as the table states it, not checked on the DNA. The sample taken for sequencing was lung tumor tissue. The CDR3 sequence is CASSQEGAQETQYL.